This passage covers 30 T cell receptor beta chains from one sample sequenced in a study of beta chain features in type 1 diabetes. What these receptors recognize is not known. Findings of the study overall: Type 1 diabetes patients had moderately but significantly shorter TCRB CDR3s in all four CD4+ subsets.

Investigators reverse transcribed all isolated RNA, so they sequenced expressed TCRB transcripts. Profiling relied on immunoSEQ multiplex PCR, and the TCRdb table lists in-frame clones only, not all of them. The table records about 53,000 clones, 50% to 75% of them present only once. The sample was stem cell memory CD4+ T cells from blood. All receptors come from a woman younger than 45 with type 1 diabetes.

The genes are TRBV5-4 and TRBJ2-5; TRBD2 matches 9 bases. CDR1 SGHNT and CDR2 YYREEE come from the germline V gene (reference sequence). The CDR3 extends over 16 amino acids. Trimming at V came to 0 bases and at J to 7 bases, leaving 10 bases not matched to a gene. Written as DNA, the CDR3 is TGTGCCAGCAGCTTGGGGGGTGCGGGAGGGCAAAGGACCCAGTACTTC. This translates into CASSLGGAGGQRTQYF.

The rearrangement uses TRBV20-1 and TRBJ2-5, with D possibly being TRBD1 (6 bases). The ends were cut back, 5 bases at V and 5 bases at J, with 9 bases in the middle. The CDR3 loop spans 11 amino acids. In germline, CDR1 is DFQATT, CDR2 SNEGSKA (reference sequence). CDR3 loop: CSASQGETQYF. The CDR3, as DNA: TGCAGTGCTTCCCAGGGGGAGACCCAGTACTTC.

This chain connects TRBV29-1 to TRBJ2-1; 7 nucleotides line up with TRBD1. CDR3 size: 13 residues. V gave up 5 bases and J gave up 6 bases; unmatched junction bases: 7. The germline CDR1 and CDR2 sequences are SQVTM and ANQGSEA. The CDR3 loop reads CSVRRQGSNEQFF. In nucleotides, the CDR3 is TGCAGCGTTAGGCGACAGGGTTCCAATGAGCAGTTCTTC.

This chain links TRBV5-5 with TRBJ1-1; 8 bases fit TRBD1. Unmatched junction bases numbered 7, after V lost 2 bases and J lost 7 bases. This CDR3 spans 14 amino acids. From germline, CDR1 is SGHKS and CDR2 YYEKEE (reference sequence). DNA of the CDR3: TGTGCCAGCAGCTTCCCAGGGGGGACAGGTGAAGCTTTCTTT. It yields the protein CASSFPGGTGEAFF. Full variable domain (remainder filled in from reference TRBV5-5 and TRBJ1-1): DAGVTQSPTHLIKTRGQQVTLRCSPISGHKSVSWYQQVLGQGPQFIFQYYEKEERGRGNFPDRFSARQFPNYSSELNVNALLLGDSALYLCASSFPGGTGEAFFGQGTRLTVV.

The chain has TRBV29-1 and TRBJ1-2; D is uncertain. The V end was cut by 0 bases, the J end by 8 bases, with 13 bases between. Looked up from germline, CDR1 is SQVTM and CDR2 is ANQGSEA. The CDR3 covers 13 residues. The CDR3, as DNA: TGCAGCGTTGAAGAAGAGAACAGCTGGGGCTACACCTTC. Amino acids: CSVEEENSWGYTF.

The V and J genes are TRBV7-9 and TRBJ1-2, with D perhaps TRBD1 (5 bases). This CDR3 is 14 amino acids long. Looked up from germline, CDR1 is SEHNR and CDR2 is FQNEAQ (reference sequence). Trimming shortened V by 3 bases and J by 4 bases, and 12 bases separated the two germline ends. CDR3 in DNA: TGTGCCAGCAGCTTTAGTCAGGGCTCCTATGGCTACACCTTC. Amino acid sequence: CASSFSQGSYGYTF. Full variable domain (remainder filled in from reference TRBV7-9 and TRBJ1-2): DTGVSQNPRHKITKRGQNVTFRCDPISEHNRLYWYRQTLGQGPEFLTYFQNEAQLEKSRLLSDRFSAERPKGSFSTLEIQRTEQGDSAMYLCASSFSQGSYGYTFGSGTRLTVV.

About this clone itself: Germline is not matched at one junction end, which may reflect a read error. The V and J genes are TRBV2 and TRBJ2-7; TRBD1 might be the D (6 bases). Germline V gives CDR1 SNHLY, CDR2 FYNNEI. The CDR3 sequence is 11 residues long. The CDR3 DNA sequence: TGTGCCAGCGAACCTGGACAGTCGCCCCACTTC. Translating it yields CASEPGQSPHF.

This rearrangement joins TRBV6-1 to TRBJ2-1, with 11 bases aligning to TRBD2. The germline gives CDR1 MNHNS, CDR2 SASEGT. Losses at the gene ends were 6 bases for V and 5 bases for J; bases not matched to a gene: 6. The CDR3 contains 15 residues. The CDR3 bases are TGTGCCAGCAGACTAGCGGGAGATAAACACAATGAGCAGTTCTTC. The encoded protein is CASRLAGDKHNEQFF.

This chain joins TRBV5-1 and TRBJ2-5; 7 bases agree with TRBD2. The germline gives CDR1 SGHRS, CDR2 YFSETQ. Trimming removed 2 bases from V and 2 bases from J; junction bases left unmatched: 3. There are 14 residues in the CDR3. The CDR3 DNA reads TGCGCCAGCAGCTTAGGACTAGTTCAAGAGACCCAGTACTTC. It yields the protein CASSLGLVQETQYF. Looking up the rest from reference TRBV5-1 and TRBJ2-5 gives the full variable domain: KAGVTQTPRYLIKTRGQQVTLSCSPISGHRSVSWYQQTPGQGLQFLFEYFSETQRNKGNFPGRFSGRQFSNSRSEMNVSTLELGDSALYLCASSLGLVQETQYFGPGTRLLVL.

The chain employs TRBV7-9 and TRBJ2-3, with D perhaps matching TRBD2 (5 bases). This CDR3 has 15 amino acids. V was trimmed by 4 bases and J by 0 bases, leaving 11 bases between them. Germline V gives CDR1 SEHNR, CDR2 FQNEAQ (reference sequence). The CDR3 DNA reads TGTGCCAGCAGCTCCAGACTAACTAGCACAGATACGCAGTATTTT. This translates into CASSSRLTSTDTQYF.

The V gene is TRBV5-1, the J gene TRBJ1-2; 9 bases map to TRBD1. The germline V gene encodes CDR1 SGHRS and CDR2 YFSETQ. The CDR3 extends over 15 amino acids. Germline trimming cut 6 bases from V and 7 bases from J; bases unmatched to any gene: 13. In DNA, the CDR3 is TGCGCCAGCACCCGTATCCCGGGACAGGGATTTGGCTACACCTTC. It codes for CASTRIPGQGFGYTF.

This clone has only a few counts. This chain links TRBV29-1 with TRBJ1-1, with TRBD1 identical over 11 bases. CDR1 is SQVTM, CDR2 ANQGSEA, per germline. The CDR3 length is 15 residues. The V segment lost 8 bases and the J segment 1 base; nucleotides outside the gene matches: 9. CDR3 in DNA: TGCAGCTTCCAAAAAGGGACAGGGGGGAACACTGAAGCTTTCTTT. Its translation: CSFQKGTGGNTEAFF.

The gene calls are TRBV19 and TRBJ2-1, with 15 bases aligning to TRBD2. CDR1 LNHDA and CDR2 SQIVND come from the germline V gene (reference sequence). The CDR3 loop spans 15 amino acids. Germline trimming cut 3 bases from V and 8 bases from J; bases unmatched to any gene: 2. The CDR3 protein is CASSIGTSGRYEQFF. The CDR3, as DNA: TGTGCCAGTAGTATCGGGACTAGCGGGAGGTATGAGCAGTTCTTC.

This clone showed up just once. The CDR3 DNA sequence: TGCGCCAGCAGCTTGGAACTAGCGAGAGACACGCAGTATTTT. As protein: CASSLELARDTQYF. The chain has TRBV5-1 and TRBJ2-3; the match to TRBD2 covers 7 bases. Trimming cost V 0 bases and J 9 bases; bases outside gene matches: 7. CDR3 length equals 14 residues. Looked up from germline, CDR1 is SGHRS and CDR2 is YFSETQ.

This chain links TRBV7-9 with TRBJ2-1; 7 nucleotides line up with TRBD2. The V gene's germline CDR1 is SEHNR and CDR2 FQNEAQ (reference sequence). The CDR3 runs 16 residues. After removal of 3 bases from V and 1 base from J, the junction contained 6 bases not matched to a gene. CDR3 coding DNA: TGTGCCAGCAGCTTCCAAGGCGGGAGTTCCTACAATGAGCAGTTCTTC. Protein: CASSFQGGSSYNEQFF. The variable domain in full, with the rest retrieved from reference TRBV7-9 and TRBJ2-1, is DTGVSQNPRHKITKRGQNVTFRCDPISEHNRLYWYRQTLGQGPEFLTYFQNEAQLEKSRLLSDRFSAERPKGSFSTLEIQRTEQGDSAMYLCASSFQGGSSYNEQFFGPGTRLTVL.

This clone turned up a few times. V gene TRBV29-1 combines with J gene TRBJ2-1; 9 bases are shared with TRBD1. Germline assignment: CDR1 SQVTM and CDR2 ANQGSEA. J lost 6 bases, V lost 5 bases, and 5 bases had no gene match. This CDR3 has 13 amino acids. The CDR3 here is CSVRGTGRNEQFF. CDR3 nucleotide sequence: TGCAGCGTTCGCGGGACAGGGCGCAATGAGCAGTTCTTC.

The chain carries TRBV5-1 and TRBJ2-1, with 14 bases identical to TRBD2. From germline, CDR1 is SGHRS and CDR2 YFSETQ. Unmatched junction bases numbered 3, after V lost 2 bases and J lost 5 bases. This CDR3 has 16 residues. The CDR3 loop is CASSFEGLAGDNEQFF. Written as DNA, the CDR3 is TGCGCCAGCAGCTTTGAGGGACTAGCGGGAGACAATGAGCAGTTCTTC.

J is TRBJ2-6 and V is TRBV5-1, with 7 bases lining up with TRBD1. CDR3 length equals 17 residues. V lost 5 bases, J lost 0 bases, and 8 bases stayed unmatched. The germline V gene encodes CDR1 SGHRS and CDR2 YFSETQ. The CDR3 loop reads CASSSTGVNSGANVLTF. For the CDR3, the DNA is TGCGCCAGCAGTTCTACAGGGGTCAACTCTGGGGCCAACGTCCTGACTTTC.

This clone came up a few times. This sequence joins TRBV28 and TRBJ2-3; 8 positions match TRBD1. The CDR3 has 16 amino acids. V was clipped by 4 bases and J by 5 bases; unmatched bases: 11. The germline CDR1 and CDR2 sequences are MDHEN and SYDVKM. The CDR3 here is CASSSQRRQGKDTQYF. The CDR3 nucleotides read TGTGCCAGCAGTTCCCAACGGAGACAGGGGAAAGATACGCAGTATTTT. Based on the CDR3 plus reference TRBV28 and TRBJ2-3, the full variable domain is DVKVTQSSRYLVKRTGEKVFLECVQDMDHENMFWYRQDPGLGLRLIYFSYDVKMKEKGDIPEGYSVSREKKERFSLILESASTNQTSMYLCASSSQRRQGKDTQYFGPGTRLTVL.

The chain recombines TRBV30 with TRBJ1-1; tentatively, D is TRBD1 (5 bases). Germline CDR1 is GTSNPN and CDR2 is SVGIG (reference sequence). The CDR3 contains 13 residues. V was trimmed by 7 bases and J by 1 base, leaving 13 bases between them. The CDR3 loop reads CAFSRQGNTEAFF. The CDR3 coding sequence is TGTGCCTTTTCCAGGCAGGGGAACACTGAAGCTTTCTTT. Full variable domain (remainder filled in from reference TRBV30 and TRBJ1-1): SQTIHQWPATLVQPVGSPLSLECTVEGTSNPNLYWYRQAAGRGLQLLFYSVGIGQISSEVPQNLSASRPQDRQFILSSKKLLLSDSGFYLCAFSRQGNTEAFFGQGTRLTVV.

The chain carries TRBV23-1 and TRBJ2-3, with 7 nucleotides matching TRBD2. TRBV23-1 is treated as an ORF (open reading frame) with a function not yet certain. This CDR3 spans 17 amino acids. J gave up 1 base and V 3 bases, and 10 bases lay outside the gene matches. CDR3 sequence reads: CASSQSILAECTDTQYF. In DNA, the CDR3 is TGCGCCAGCAGTCAGTCGATCCTAGCGGAATGCACAGATACGCAGTATTTT.

This clone appeared a single time. The gene calls are TRBV4-1 and TRBJ1-2; possible D gene TRBD1, 5 bases. CDR3 length: 15 amino acids. Trimming shortened V by 1 base and J by 0 bases, and 9 bases separated the two germline ends. The germline gives CDR1 MGHRA, CDR2 YSYEKL. CDR3: CASSQVGRANYGYTF. DNA for the CDR3: TGCGCCAGCAGCCAAGTGGGCAGGGCTAACTATGGCTACACCTTC.

V usage is TRBV5-1 and J usage is TRBJ2-7; tentative D call: TRBD1 (5 bases). CDR1 is SGHRS and CDR2 is YFSETQ in the germline V gene. CDR3 length: 12 amino acids. Trimming pared 3 bases from V and 6 bases from J, leaving 10 bases between. CDR3 bases: TGCGCCAGCAGCTGGTCAGGGCGCGAGCAGTACTTC. Its protein product is CASSWSGREQYF.

A remark on this clone: At one end the junction does not follow the germline gene, possibly because of a read error. The chain is built from TRBV13 and TRBJ2-7, with 9 bases identical to TRBD1. Germline CDR1 and CDR2: PRHDT and FYEKMQ (reference sequence). CDR3 size: 11 residues. CDR3 sequence reads: CASSYRDRALF. The DNA for the CDR3 is TGTGCCAGCAGCTACCGGGACAGGGCCCTATTC. Together with reference TRBV13 and TRBJ2-7, the CDR3 gives the full variable domain: AAGVIQSPRHLIKEKRETATLKCYPIPRHDTVYWYQQGPGQDPQFLISFYEKMQSDKGSIPDRFSAQQFSDYHSELNMSSLELGDSALYFCASSYRDRALFGPGTRLTVT.

This chain links TRBV5-1 with TRBJ2-7; 9 nucleotides match TRBD2. The CDR3 runs 12 residues. Germline CDR1 SGHRS, CDR2 YFSETQ. The junction had 2 bases not matched to a gene; V was cut back by 4 bases and J by 6 bases. CDR3 sequence: CASSDSGSEQYF. The CDR3 bases are TGCGCCAGCAGCGATAGCGGGAGCGAGCAGTACTTC.

J is TRBJ2-1 and V is TRBV7-3; 9 nucleotides agree with TRBD2. Losses at the gene ends were 3 bases for V and 7 bases for J; bases not matched to a gene: 10. The CDR3 spans 16 residues. Germline V CDR1 and CDR2: SGHTA, FQGTGA. The CDR3 nucleotides read TGTGCCAGCAGCTTGAGCCTAGCGGGGAGCTGGAATGAGCAGTTCTTC. Protein product: CASSLSLAGSWNEQFF.

CDR3 bases: TGTGCCAGTAAAGGGGGCGGCAGTCAGCCCCAGCATTTT. Encoded protein: CASKGGGSQPQHF. The chain uses TRBV19 and TRBJ1-5; 7 nucleotides line up with TRBD1. Unmatched junction bases numbered 6, after V lost 7 bases and J lost 6 bases. Looked up from germline, CDR1 is LNHDA and CDR2 is SQIVND (reference sequence). The CDR3 contains 13 residues. Filled out from reference TRBV19 and TRBJ1-5, the complete variable domain reads DGGITQSPKYLFRKEGQNVTLSCEQNLNHDAMYWYRQDPGQGLRLIYYSQIVNDFQKGDIAEGYSVSREKKESFPLTVTSAQKNPTAFYLCASKGGGSQPQHFGDGTRLSIL.

The rearrangement joins TRBV5-1 to TRBJ2-3; no reliable D call. This CDR3 contains 13 residues. V was shortened by 3 bases and J by 2 bases, with 7 bases between the two germline ends. Germline V gives CDR1 SGHRS, CDR2 YFSETQ. CDR3 in DNA: TGCGCCAGCAGCTCGGAGATCACAGATACGCAGTATTTT. This codes for CASSSEITDTQYF.

V and J are TRBV6-4 and TRBJ1-5; D unresolved. Germline-derived CDR1 and CDR2 are MRHNA and SNTAGT. CDR3 length equals 13 residues. With 5 bases removed from V and 1 base from J, the gap between germline ends came to 6 bases. The CDR3 DNA reads TGTGCCAGCAGTCGAGAAAGCAATCAGCCCCAGCATTTT. Translating it yields CASSRESNQPQHF.

V and J are TRBV6-1 and TRBJ2-5; the match to TRBD2 covers 9 bases. V was clipped by 3 bases and J by 4 bases; unmatched bases: 12. From germline, CDR1 is MNHNS and CDR2 SASEGT. The CDR3 totals 17 residues. The CDR3 here is CASSDGISGSTRETQYF. CDR3 nucleotide sequence: TGTGCCAGCAGTGACGGGATTAGCGGGAGTACCAGAGAGACCCAGTACTTC.